This paragraph covers one T cell receptor beta chain sequence. The antigen is not known. The CDR3 length is 11 residues. Germline CDR1 reads MNHEY; CDR2 reads SMNVEV (reference sequence). This sample was taken from a study of monozygotic twins with inflammatory bowel disease. Broader study findings: Other individuals had fewer clonotypes in common with IBD patients than with healthy twins, especially with disease activity. Concordant and discordant twins showed no difference in repertoire similarity, possibly from limited power.

UMIs that had a 6-nucleotide sample barcode were put in using template switching. Both TCRalpha and TCRbeta cDNA were subjected to two nested PCRs lasting roughly 16 and 10 cycles. TCRdb reprocessed the 5' RACE reads and stores each CDR3 protein as one record, lacking DNA. Its listing shows around 140,000 distinct CDR3 sequences. The origin of this receptor is a human donor with ulcerative colitis or Crohn's disease, or a healthy co-twin of an affected twin (not recorded which). Sequenced: blood. V usage is TRBV27 and J usage is TRBJ2-3. Here the CDR3 reads CTSIGEDTQYF.